The rows below give T cell receptor beta chains drawn from one sample of a study of blood T cell repertoires in COVID-19. Generated by immunoSEQ multiplex PCR, the TCRdb table keeps only in-frame clones and is missing some. The sample gives approximately 230,000 clones, roughly three quarters of which show up once; 4% is in the top ten. The sample taken for sequencing was peripheral blood. The receptors were sampled from a woman aged 40-49 years with active or convalescent COVID-19. Both conserved end residues are part of each CDR3. A D gene is named only where the DNA matches it firmly. Clone size is stated in some rows and not others, as once, few, many or a class when expanded.

v_call	clone_size	d_call	cdr3_length	j_call	cdr3_aa	cdr3_nt
TRBV18	-	-	13	TRBJ1-1	CASSPAEATEAFF	TGTGCCAGCTCACCAGCCGAAGCCACTGAAGCTTTCTTT
TRBV5-1	-	-	12	TRBJ1-2	CASSGGDYGYTF	TGCGCCAGCAGCGGGGGGGACTATGGCTACACCTTC
TRBV7-9	-	-	16	TRBJ2-4	CASSLGREGAKNIQYF	TGTGCCAGCAGCCTGGGCAGGGAAGGAGCCAAAAACATTCAGTACTTC
TRBV18	-	TRBD1	15	TRBJ1-5	CASSLTGGYNQPQHF	TGTGCCAGCTCCTTGACAGGGGGTTACAATCAGCCCCAGCATTTT
TRBV4-2	-	-	15	TRBJ2-4	CASSQGEGSVNIQYF	TGTGCCAGCAGCCAGGGAGAGGGTAGCGTAAACATTCAGTACTTC
TRBV10-3	-	TRBD1	15	TRBJ1-6	CAISDSGQGASPLHF	TGTGCCATCAGTGACTCGGGACAGGGGGCGTCGCCCCTCCACTTT
TRBV11-2	-	-	12	TRBJ1-2	CASSPGGYGYTF	TGTGCCAGCAGCCCCGGGGGGTATGGCTACACCTTC
TRBV6-2/TRBV6-3	-	-	13	TRBJ1-2	CASSAGRYYGYTF	TGTGCCAGCAGCGCGGGACGGTACTATGGCTACACCTTC
TRBV19	few	-	15	TRBJ2-1	CASTTTGSSYNEQFF	TGTGCCAGTACGACCACAGGGAGCTCCTACAATGAGCAGTTCTTC
TRBV5-1	-	-	14	TRBJ2-7	CASSLGATAYEQYF	TGCGCCAGCAGCTTGGGGGCGACAGCCTACGAGCAGTACTTC
TRBV29-1	-	TRBD1	14	TRBJ1-1	CSVFGTDRGPEAFF	TGCAGCGTATTCGGGACGGACAGGGGTCCTGAAGCTTTCTTT
TRBV7-3	-	-	14	TRBJ1-6	CASSLQGSYSPLHF	TGTGCCAGCAGCTTACAGGGGTCTTATTCACCCCTCCACTTT
TRBV5-1	-	TRBD1	15	TRBJ2-5	CASSWAGTGSETQYF	TGCGCCAGCAGCTGGGCCGGGACAGGGTCTGAGACCCAGTACTTC
TRBV12-5	-	-	17	TRBJ2-7	CASGLVLGGGSSYEQYF	TGTGCTAGTGGTTTGGTACTCGGCGGGGGCAGCTCCTACGAGCAGTACTTC
TRBV15	-	-	16	TRBJ1-4	CATSREKSATNEKLFF	TGTGCCACCAGCAGAGAAAAGAGTGCAACTAATGAAAAACTGTTTTTT
TRBV28	-	-	15	TRBJ2-5	CASSLTPTGQETQYF	TGTGCCAGCAGTCTTACCCCCACGGGGCAAGAGACCCAGTACTTC
TRBV19	-	-	13	TRBJ2-7	CASSIGRAYEQYF	TGTGCCAGTAGTATAGGACGGGCCTACGAGCAGTACTTC